A single sample gave rise to the 32 T cell receptor beta chains below, sequenced in a study of shared clonotypes between healthy human individuals. Data came from immunoSEQ multiplex PCR; TCRdb stores just in-frame clones and leaves some out. The table has about 680,000 clones, just over 90% seen once. Naive CD8 cells comprised CD45RO-negative, CCR7-positively selected cells, excluding terminally differentiated effector memory CD45RA+ cells. The sequencing input was naive CD8+ T cells sorted from blood. These TCRs come from a man aged 25-45 years in good health.

The chain couples TRBV7-3 to TRBJ2-7, with 8 bases aligning to TRBD2. Per the germline V gene, CDR1 is SGHTA and CDR2 is FQGTGA. The CDR3 loop spans 15 amino acids. V dropped 5 bases and J dropped 7; count of bases not matched to a gene: 13. The CDR3 loop reads CASSPRSGTLREQYF. The DNA for the CDR3 is TGTGCCAGCAGCCCACGTAGCGGGACACTAAGGGAGCAGTACTTC.

The chain is built from TRBV2 and TRBJ2-1; perhaps TRBD1 as D (6 bases). Germline V gene lookup returns CDR1 SNHLY and CDR2 FYNNEI. Trimming pared 2 bases from V and 5 bases from J, leaving 13 bases between. This CDR3 has 15 amino acids. CDR3 sequence (DNA): TGTGCCAGCAGTGAACTTGACAGGCTTCACAATGAGCAGTTCTTC. Its protein is CASSELDRLHNEQFF.

The chain has TRBV9 and TRBJ2-7; no firm D call. V lost 0 bases to trimming and J lost 4 bases, with 8 bases between them. The CDR3 covers 13 residues. Germline V gene sequence: CDR1 SGDLS, CDR2 YYNGEE. The CDR3 coding sequence is TGTGCCAGCAGCGTAGACGACGGGTACGAGCAGTACTTC. Its translation is CASSVDDGYEQYF. The full variable domain, with the rest looked up from reference TRBV9 and TRBJ2-7, is DSGVTQTPKHLITATGQRVTLRCSPRSGDLSVYWYQQSLDQGLQFLIQYYNGEERAKGNILERFSAQQFPDLHSELNLSSLELGDSALYFCASSVDDGYEQYFGPGTRLTVT.

CDR3 protein: CASSLEGGRPSSYEQYF. In DNA, the CDR3 is TGTGCCAGCAGTTTAGAAGGCGGGAGGCCGAGCTCCTACGAGCAGTACTTC. The J gene is TRBJ2-7, the V gene TRBV28, with 8 positions matching TRBD2. This CDR3 has 17 amino acids. CDR1 and CDR2 from the germline V gene are MDHEN and SYDVKM. J was trimmed by 0 bases and V by 2 bases; bases with no gene match: 9.

The V and J genes are TRBV6-1 and TRBJ2-3, with 11 nucleotides matching TRBD2. CDR3 length equals 17 residues. Per germline, CDR1 MNHNS and CDR2 SASEGT. Trimming cost V 2 bases and J 2 bases; bases outside gene matches: 6. The DNA for the CDR3 is TGTGCCAGCAGTGAATGGGTAGCGGGAGGGACCACAGATACGCAGTATTTT. Its translation: CASSEWVAGGTTDTQYF.

The count of this clone is one. The chain combines TRBV19 with TRBJ2-1; D uncertain. Trimming left V 5 bases short and J 4 bases short, with 9 bases between. CDR3 length: 13 amino acids. The germline gives CDR1 LNHDA, CDR2 SQIVND (reference sequence). Here the CDR3 DNA reads TGTGCCAGTAGTGGGGTCCTGTACAATGAGCAGTTCTTC. Translated: CASSGVLYNEQFF.

This rearrangement joins TRBV11-2 to TRBJ2-7; TRBD2 matches at 11 bases. Losses at the gene ends were 4 bases for V and 6 bases for J; bases not matched to a gene: 5. The CDR3 has 14 amino acids. CDR1 is SGHAT and CDR2 is FQNNGV in the germline V gene. In DNA, the CDR3 is TGTGCCAGCAGCTCCGGACTAGCGGGTTTCGAGCAGTACTTC. The encoded protein is CASSSGLAGFEQYF. Using reference TRBV11-2 and TRBJ2-7 for the parts outside the CDR3, the full variable domain is EAGVAQSPRYKIIEKRQSVAFWCNPISGHATLYWYQQILGQGPKLLIQFQNNGVVDDSQLPKDRFSAERLKGVDSTLKIQPAKLEDSAVYLCASSSGLAGFEQYFGPGTRLTVT.

The rearrangement uses TRBV2 and TRBJ2-7, with 8 bases aligning to TRBD2. The CDR3 covers 15 residues. Looked up from germline, CDR1 is SNHLY and CDR2 is FYNNEI. The J segment lost 2 bases and the V segment lost 3 bases, leaving 6 bases of the junction unmatched. This CDR3 reads CASSDPGLVPYEQYF. The CDR3, as DNA: TGTGCCAGCAGTGATCCGGGACTAGTCCCCTACGAGCAGTACTTC.

The chain has TRBV5-1 and TRBJ1-4; D is perhaps TRBD1 (6 bases). The CDR3 extends over 13 amino acids. V shed 9 bases and J shed 7 bases, with 16 bases lying between them. CDR1 and CDR2 from the germline V gene are SGHRS and YFSETQ. CDR3 sequence reads: CATSEGVSEKLFF. The CDR3 bases are TGCGCCACCTCCGAGGGGGTGTCTGAAAAACTGTTTTTT.

The rearrangement uses TRBV18 and TRBJ2-7; tentative D call: TRBD2 (5 bases). The CDR3 length is 16 residues. The V gene's germline CDR1 is KGHSH and CDR2 LQKENI. V lost 4 bases to trimming and J lost 1 base, with 17 bases between them. Written as DNA, the CDR3 is TGTGCCAGCTCACTTTCTATCGGAGGAACTTCCTACGAGCAGTACTTC. It codes for CASSLSIGGTSYEQYF.

The CDR3 nucleotides read TGTGCCAGCAGTTTTCTGGGGGACAGTTGGAATGAAAAACTGTTTTTT. Its protein is CASSFLGDSWNEKLFF. This chain joins TRBV27 and TRBJ1-4; 7 bases are a match to TRBD1. Germline V gives CDR1 MNHEY, CDR2 SMNVEV (reference sequence). Germline trimming cut 3 bases from V and 5 bases from J; bases unmatched to any gene: 9. This CDR3 is built from 16 residues.

This clone was recorded once. At one end the junction does not follow the germline gene, possibly because of a read error. CDR3 region: CASSIAGALNEQFF. The CDR3 nucleotides read TGTGCCAGCAGCATAGCGGGGGCTTTAAATGAGCAGTTCTTC. The rearrangement links TRBV7-2 to TRBJ2-1; 9 bases map to TRBD2. This CDR3 is built from 14 residues. Germline CDR1 reads SGHTA; CDR2 reads FQGNSA.

This chain joins TRBV2 and TRBJ2-3, with a possible D match to TRBD1 (7 bases). The V end was cut by 5 bases, the J end by 2 bases, with 17 bases between. The CDR3 length is 16 residues. Germline CDR1 is SNHLY and CDR2 is FYNNEI. This CDR3 is CASSLWRDRPTDTQYF. The CDR3 coding sequence is TGTGCCAGCAGTCTCTGGCGGGACAGACCCACAGATACGCAGTATTTT.

V is TRBV5-6 and J is TRBJ1-1, with 7 bases matching TRBD1. The CDR3 consists of 16 residues. V lost 3 bases and J lost 5; bases outside the gene matches: 13. Germline V gene lookup returns CDR1 SGHDT and CDR2 YYEEEE. CDR3 protein: CASSSQGEGAWTEAFF. In DNA form, the CDR3 reads TGTGCCAGCAGCTCGCAAGGTGAGGGGGCGTGGACTGAAGCTTTCTTT.

The rearrangement joins TRBV7-9 to TRBJ2-3, with a weak D call TRBD1 (6 bases). Germline CDR1 reads SEHNR; CDR2 reads FQNEAQ (reference sequence). This CDR3 contains 16 residues. Between the trimmed V and J ends, which lost 1 base and 2 bases, there was a span of 13 bases. DNA of the CDR3: TGTGCCAGCAGCTTAGTCGGACAGACCGACACAGATACGCAGTATTTT. It is translated as CASSLVGQTDTDTQYF.

V usage is TRBV20-1 and J usage is TRBJ1-2; no definite D call. The CDR3 is made up of 10 amino acids. V dropped 8 bases and J dropped 7 bases, with 11 bases sitting between them. From germline, CDR1 is DFQATT and CDR2 SNEGSKA (reference sequence). The CDR3 coding sequence is TGCAGTAGCAGAAGCAGTGGCTACACCTTC. Residues: CSSRSSGYTF.

V and J are TRBV20-1 and TRBJ2-1; weak D call: TRBD2 (6 bases). Germline V gene sequence: CDR1 DFQATT, CDR2 SNEGSKA (reference sequence). Deletions cut 3 bases from V and 9 bases from J, with 9 bases between. There are 11 residues in the CDR3. CDR3 bases: TGCAGTGCTAGGGAGGGAGGTGAGCAGTTCTTC. This encodes CSAREGGEQFF.

DNA of the CDR3: TGTGCCAGCAGCCAAGAGTCGGTTAGCTCTGGAAACACCATATATTTT. Translating gives CASSQESVSSGNTIYF. This rearrangement joins TRBV4-2 to TRBJ1-3; D gene unclear. The CDR3 covers 16 residues. Germline lookup yields CDR1 LGHNA and CDR2 YNFKEQ. V dropped 0 bases and J dropped 0 bases, with 9 bases sitting between them.

V is TRBV2 and J is TRBJ1-3; D might be TRBD1 (5 bases). The germline V and J ends were trimmed by 4 bases and 0 bases, with 7 bases remaining between them. Germline assignment: CDR1 SNHLY and CDR2 FYNNEI. This CDR3 is built from 14 residues. The CDR3 loop reads CASSGGDSGNTIYF. The CDR3 DNA reads TGTGCCAGCAGTGGAGGGGACTCTGGAAACACCATATATTTT.

This clone was seen just once. The rearrangement links TRBV11-2 to TRBJ2-1; no reliable D call. The CDR3 has 13 amino acids. V was clipped by 4 bases and J by 6 bases, with 10 bases between them. Germline V gene data show CDR1 as SGHAT and CDR2 as FQNNGV. Here the CDR3 DNA reads TGTGCCAGCAGCTCCTGGGCCATCAATGAGCAGTTCTTC. As protein: CASSSWAINEQFF.

V and J are TRBV6-1 and TRBJ2-1; 7 nucleotides align to TRBD1. The germline V gene encodes CDR1 MNHNS and CDR2 SASEGT. The CDR3 is 15 amino acids. The junction had 8 bases not matched to a gene; V was cut back by 2 bases and J by 7 bases. This CDR3 reads CASSESVTGWNEQFF. CDR3 bases: TGTGCCAGCAGTGAATCAGTGACAGGGTGGAATGAGCAGTTCTTC.

The CDR3 sequence is CASSSTGGNYNEQFF. The CDR3 DNA reads as TGTGCCAGCAGCTCCACGGGAGGTAACTACAATGAGCAGTTCTTC. The V gene is TRBV7-2, the J gene TRBJ2-1; 7 positions match TRBD2. The CDR3 consists of 15 residues. CDR1 is SGHTA, CDR2 FQGNSA, per germline. V lost 4 bases to trimming and J lost 3 bases; unmatched junction nucleotides: 6. Full variable domain (remainder filled in from reference TRBV7-2 and TRBJ2-1): GAGVSQSPSNKVTEKGKDVELRCDPISGHTALYWYRQSLGQGLEFLIYFQGNSAPDKSGLPSDRFSAERTGGSVSTLTIQRTQQEDSAVYLCASSSTGGNYNEQFFGPGTRLTVL.

The V call is TRBV9, the J call TRBJ1-4; 8 bases agree with TRBD1. Germline loops: CDR1 SGDLS, CDR2 YYNGEE. J was trimmed by 7 bases and V by 3 bases; bases with no gene match: 5. The CDR3 is 14 amino acids. The CDR3 coding sequence is TGTGCCAGCAGCGCGGACAGGGCGGGTGAAAAACTGTTTTTT. It encodes CASSADRAGEKLFF.

This clone has a handful of counts. V gene TRBV5-1 combines with J gene TRBJ2-5; tentative D call: TRBD1 (6 bases). This CDR3 contains 13 residues. Germline CDR1 and CDR2: SGHRS and YFSETQ. The V gene lost 1 base and the J gene lost 4 bases, with 8 bases spanning the gap. The CDR3 spells CASSLWTAETQYF. CDR3 coding DNA: TGCGCCAGCAGCTTGTGGACAGCAGAGACCCAGTACTTC.

The rearrangement links TRBV28 to TRBJ2-7; 8 bases are a match to TRBD2. The CDR3 runs 14 residues. The germline V gene has CDR1 MDHEN and CDR2 SYDVKM. The V gene end was trimmed by 3 bases and the J gene end by 1 base; junction bases not matched to a gene: 2. CDR3 protein: CASSFGGGSYEQYF. Here the CDR3 DNA reads TGTGCCAGCAGTTTCGGGGGGGGATCCTACGAGCAGTACTTC.

V and J are TRBV29-1 and TRBJ1-2; TRBD1 matches at 7 bases. This CDR3 comprises 14 residues. With V trimmed by 8 bases and J by 5 bases, 14 bases remained unmatched. The germline V gene encodes CDR1 SQVTM and CDR2 ANQGSEA. CDR3 sequence reads: CSTNALEQGYGYTF. For the CDR3, the DNA is TGCAGCACCAACGCCCTGGAACAGGGGTATGGCTACACCTTC.

The chain joins TRBV11-2 to TRBJ2-5; TRBD1 aligns across 9 bases. The CDR3 is made up of 15 amino acids. Germline values: CDR1 SGHAT, CDR2 FQNNGV. V shed 5 bases, J shed 2 bases, and the junction held 6 bases outside the gene matches. Written as DNA, the CDR3 is TGTGCCAGCAGCCGGGGACAGGGCTTGCAAGAGACCCAGTACTTC. Amino acids: CASSRGQGLQETQYF.

The chain recombines TRBV7-9 with TRBJ2-7; TRBD2 matches 9 bases. The ends lost 5 bases at V and 6 bases at J; junction bases unmatched: 8. Germline V gene lookup returns CDR1 SEHNR and CDR2 FQNEAQ (reference sequence). This CDR3 comprises 14 residues. The CDR3 bases are TGTGCCAGCAGCCCGCGGGAGGGCCGAGGCGAGCAGTACTTC. Protein product: CASSPREGRGEQYF.

The CDR3 is CASRGRDSVFGTQYF. CDR3 DNA sequence: TGCGCCAGCAGAGGACGGGACTCAGTCTTTGGTACGCAGTATTTT. This chain joins TRBV5-1 and TRBJ2-3; D is perhaps TRBD2 (6 bases). CDR3 length equals 15 residues. V lost 5 bases to trimming and J lost 8 bases, with 21 bases between them. Germline CDR1 and CDR2: SGHRS and YFSETQ.

J is TRBJ2-5 and V is TRBV5-5, with 7 bases identical to TRBD1. Trimming took 4 bases from V and 2 from J; bases not matched to a gene: 8. The CDR3 spans 15 residues. In germline, CDR1 is SGHKS, CDR2 YYEKEE (reference sequence). The DNA of the CDR3 is TGTGCCAGCAGCGGTGCCGGGACAGTGCAAGAGACCCAGTACTTC. This codes for CASSGAGTVQETQYF.

The chain combines TRBV29-1 with TRBJ2-5; D may be TRBD1 or TRBD2 (6 bases each). The CDR3 is 15 amino acids. V was shortened by 4 bases and J by 3 bases, with 18 bases between the two germline ends. CDR1 and CDR2 from the germline V gene are SQVTM and ANQGSEA. The DNA for the CDR3 is TGCAGCGTTGTATTCGGGGGCGACGCGGAAGAGACCCAGTACTTC. This sequence encodes CSVVFGGDAEETQYF. The whole variable domain, remainder taken from reference TRBV29-1 and TRBJ2-5, is SAVISQKPSRDICQRGTSLTIQCQVDSQVTMMFWYRQQPGQSLTLIATANQGSEATYESGFVIDKFPISRPNLTFSTLTVSNMSPEDSSIYLCSVVFGGDAEETQYFGPGTRLLVL.

The rearrangement joins TRBV5-1 to TRBJ2-5, with TRBD1 matching 9 bases. V lost 3 bases, J lost 6 bases, and 9 bases stayed unmatched. The CDR3 totals 15 residues. Per the germline V gene, CDR1 is SGHRS and CDR2 is YFSETQ. The CDR3 DNA reads TGCGCCAGCAGCTATGGACAGGGGCAGGGAAAGACCCAGTACTTC. Its translation is CASSYGQGQGKTQYF.